This T cell receptor (beta chain) came from a study of T-cell reconstitution after alpha-beta-depleted transplantation in children. Study-wide results and caveats: After transplant, at about two months, alpha-beta T cells were reportedly derived from several hundred expanded graft clones. Newly made T cells mostly supplied T-cell counts and diversity one year after transplant.

This clonotype was seen a handful of times. Its antigen remains unknown. The CDR3 contains 12 residues. V lost 6 bases, J lost 11 bases, and 7 bases stayed unmatched. The germline V gene encodes CDR1 SNHLY and CDR2 FYNNEI. During its preparation, the TCRbeta library received unique molecular identifiers. TCRdb re-analysed the PCR reads in MiXCR, keeping a single row per CDR3 protein. Of 900,000 or so distinct CDR3 sequences in the sample, under 20% were seen once. Sequenced here: PBMCs, mostly from graft donor cells, sampled 360 days after TCRalphabeta/CD19-depleted stem cell transplant. V is TRBV2 and J is TRBJ2-1; TRBD2 matches at 7 bases. The receptor was isolated from a male patient under 18 who had a stem cell transplant for acute lymphoblastic leukemia, so the T cells may come from the graft donor. Here the CDR3 DNA reads TGTGCCAGCAGGTTACCGGGACTACAGCAGTTCTTC. It is translated as CASRLPGLQQFF.